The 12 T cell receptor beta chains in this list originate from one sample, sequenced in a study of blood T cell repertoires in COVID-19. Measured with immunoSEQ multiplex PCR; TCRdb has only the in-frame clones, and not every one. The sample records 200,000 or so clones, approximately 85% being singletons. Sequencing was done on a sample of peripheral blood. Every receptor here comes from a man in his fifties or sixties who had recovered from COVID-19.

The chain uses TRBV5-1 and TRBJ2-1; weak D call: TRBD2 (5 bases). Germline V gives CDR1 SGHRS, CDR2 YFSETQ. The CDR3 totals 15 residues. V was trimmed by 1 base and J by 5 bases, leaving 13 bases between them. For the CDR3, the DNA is TGCGCCAGCAGCTTGTGGCTAGCCGACCACAATGAGCAGTTCTTC. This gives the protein CASSLWLADHNEQFF.

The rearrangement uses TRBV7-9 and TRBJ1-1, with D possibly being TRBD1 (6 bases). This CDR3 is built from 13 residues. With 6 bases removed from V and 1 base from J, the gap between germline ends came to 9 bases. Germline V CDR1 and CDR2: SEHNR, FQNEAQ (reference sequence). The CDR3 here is CASRPDRNTEAFF. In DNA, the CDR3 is TGTGCCAGCAGACCGGACAGGAACACTGAAGCTTTCTTT.

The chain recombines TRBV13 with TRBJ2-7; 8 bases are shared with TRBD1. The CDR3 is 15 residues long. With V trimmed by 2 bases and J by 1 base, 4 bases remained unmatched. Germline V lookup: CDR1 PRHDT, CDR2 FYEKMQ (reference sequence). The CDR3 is CASSLLGTGSYEQYF. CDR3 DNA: TGTGCCAGCAGCTTACTCGGGACAGGATCCTACGAGCAGTACTTC.

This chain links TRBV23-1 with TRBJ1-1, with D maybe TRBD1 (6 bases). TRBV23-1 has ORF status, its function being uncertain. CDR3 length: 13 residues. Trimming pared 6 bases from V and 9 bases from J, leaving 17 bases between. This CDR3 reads CASSKRGTGKAFF. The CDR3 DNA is TGCGCCAGCAGCAAGAGGGGGACCGGGAAAGCTTTCTTT.

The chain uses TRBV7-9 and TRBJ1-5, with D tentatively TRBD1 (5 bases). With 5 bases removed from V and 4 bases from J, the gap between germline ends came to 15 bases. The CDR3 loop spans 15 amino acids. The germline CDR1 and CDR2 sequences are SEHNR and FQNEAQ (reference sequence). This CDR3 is CASSLGGVGNQPQHF. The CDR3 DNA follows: TGTGCCAGCAGCCTTGGAGGGGTTGGGAATCAGCCCCAGCATTTT.

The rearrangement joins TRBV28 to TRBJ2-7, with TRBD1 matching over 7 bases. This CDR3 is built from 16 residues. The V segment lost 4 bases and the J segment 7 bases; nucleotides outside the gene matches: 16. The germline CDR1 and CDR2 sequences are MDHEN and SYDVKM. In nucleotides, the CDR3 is TGTGCCAGCAGTTCTGTCGACAGGGTTGGGCCAGGTGAGCAGTACTTC. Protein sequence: CASSSVDRVGPGEQYF.

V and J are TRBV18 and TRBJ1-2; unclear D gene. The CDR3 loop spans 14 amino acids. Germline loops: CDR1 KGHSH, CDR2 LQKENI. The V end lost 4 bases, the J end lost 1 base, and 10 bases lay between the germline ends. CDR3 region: CASSRAENNYGYTF. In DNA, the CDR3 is TGTGCCAGCTCACGGGCAGAAAATAACTATGGCTACACCTTC.

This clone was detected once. The CDR3 is CASLLGPGVAYNEQFF. The CDR3 nucleotides are TGTGCCAGCCTCCTCGGGCCGGGAGTGGCCTACAATGAGCAGTTCTTC. The rearrangement joins TRBV7-2 to TRBJ2-1; D might be TRBD2 (6 bases). The CDR3 has 16 amino acids. CDR1 is SGHTA and CDR2 is FQGNSA in the germline V gene. Trimming pared 8 bases from V and 2 bases from J, leaving 19 bases between.

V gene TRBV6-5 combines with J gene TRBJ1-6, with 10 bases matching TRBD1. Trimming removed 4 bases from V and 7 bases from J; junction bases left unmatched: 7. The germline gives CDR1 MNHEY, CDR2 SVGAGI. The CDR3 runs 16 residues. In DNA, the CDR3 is TGTGCCAGCAGTTCAACAGACAGGGGGCTCAATTCACCCCTCCACTTT. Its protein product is CASSSTDRGLNSPLHF.

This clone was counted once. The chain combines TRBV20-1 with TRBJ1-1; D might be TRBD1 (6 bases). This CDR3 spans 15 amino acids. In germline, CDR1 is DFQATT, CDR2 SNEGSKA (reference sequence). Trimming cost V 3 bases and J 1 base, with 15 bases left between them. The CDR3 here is CSASSVKGGNTEAFF. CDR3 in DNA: TGCAGTGCTAGTTCGGTCAAAGGGGGGAACACTGAAGCTTTCTTT.

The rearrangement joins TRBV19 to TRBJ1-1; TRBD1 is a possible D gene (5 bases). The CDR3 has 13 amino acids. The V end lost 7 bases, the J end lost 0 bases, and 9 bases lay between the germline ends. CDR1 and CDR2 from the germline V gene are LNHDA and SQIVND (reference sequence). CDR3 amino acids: CASTSRVNTEAFF. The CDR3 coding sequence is TGTGCCAGTACCAGCAGGGTGAACACTGAAGCTTTCTTT.

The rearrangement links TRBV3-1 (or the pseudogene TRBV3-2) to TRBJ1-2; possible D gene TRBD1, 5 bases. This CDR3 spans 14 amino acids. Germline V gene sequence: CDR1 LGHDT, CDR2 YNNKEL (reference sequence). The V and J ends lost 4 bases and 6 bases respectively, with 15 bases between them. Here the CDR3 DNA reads TGTGCCAGCAGCCGTTTAGGGCAGGGCAATGGCTACACCTTC. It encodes CASSRLGQGNGYTF.